The T cell receptor beta chain described here comes from a study of T cells in tumors after PD-1 blockade. Turning to the study itself: Excluded were patients with checkpoint blockade, immunosuppressants, or radiotherapy or other anti-cancer therapy within 4 weeks. Daily vismodegib 150 mg continued in a subset of anti-PD-1-treated patients. The study's findings and limits: Blood contained approximately 40% of the tumor's TCR clonotypes.

Sequencing was performed with immunoSEQ multiplex PCR; in TCRdb, only in-frame clones are kept and a portion is missing. The data show some 48,000 clones, nearly 80% seen once. Germline V gives CDR1 SGHNT, CDR2 YYREEE (reference sequence). The CDR3 totals 14 residues. V gave up 0 bases and J gave up 0 bases, with 6 bases separating them. A word on this clone: Its antigen is as yet unknown.

The sample here was PBMCs, taken before anti-PD-1 treatment. The source is a human donor with basal cell carcinoma. This chain connects TRBV5-4 to TRBJ1-2, with a weak D call TRBD1 (5 bases). CDR3 in DNA: TGTGCCAGCAGCTTGGACAGGTCTAACTATGGCTACACCTTC. Translation gives CASSLDRSNYGYTF.